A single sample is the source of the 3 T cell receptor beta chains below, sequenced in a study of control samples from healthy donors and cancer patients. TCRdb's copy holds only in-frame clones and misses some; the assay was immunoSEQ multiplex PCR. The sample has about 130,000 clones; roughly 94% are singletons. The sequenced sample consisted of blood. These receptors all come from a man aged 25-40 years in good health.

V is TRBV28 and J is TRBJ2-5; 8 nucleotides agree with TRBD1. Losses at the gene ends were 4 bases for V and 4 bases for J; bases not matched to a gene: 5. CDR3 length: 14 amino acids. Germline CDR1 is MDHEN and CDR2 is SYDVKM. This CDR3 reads CASSSTGGAETQYF. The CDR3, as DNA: TGTGCCAGCAGTTCAACAGGGGGAGCAGAGACCCAGTACTTC.

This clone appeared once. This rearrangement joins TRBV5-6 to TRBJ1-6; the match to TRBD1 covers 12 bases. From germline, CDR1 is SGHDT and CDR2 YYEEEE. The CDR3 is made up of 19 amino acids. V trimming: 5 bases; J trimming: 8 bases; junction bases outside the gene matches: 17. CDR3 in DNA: TGTGCCAGCAGAAAGCACCGGGACAGGGGGCGAGTAGGGGATTCACCCCTCCACTTT. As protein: CASRKHRDRGRVGDSPLHF.

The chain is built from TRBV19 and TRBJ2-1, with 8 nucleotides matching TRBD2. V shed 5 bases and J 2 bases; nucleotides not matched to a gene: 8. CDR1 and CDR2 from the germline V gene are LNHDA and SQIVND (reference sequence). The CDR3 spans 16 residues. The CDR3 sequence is CASSSHREGPYNEQFF. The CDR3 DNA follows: TGTGCCAGTAGTTCCCACCGGGAGGGCCCCTACAATGAGCAGTTCTTC.